This T cell receptor beta chain is drawn from a study of blood T cell repertoires in COVID-19. The CDR3 is made up of 19 amino acids. In germline, CDR1 is LGHNA, CDR2 YSLEER. Trimming cost V 0 bases and J 3 bases, with 24 bases left between them. Some clones are missing from TCRdb's copy, which holds only in-frame ones; the method was immunoSEQ multiplex PCR. There are over 130,000 clones in the sample; nearly 85% occur only once, and more than 3% lies in the top ten. This clone was seen a few times. The specimen was PBMCs or T cells enriched from blood (not recorded which). This TCR derives from a man aged 50 to 59 in a cohort exposed to, infected with or recovered from COVID-19 (not recorded which). The V gene is TRBV4-3, the J gene TRBJ2-7; perhaps TRBD2 as D (5 bases). CDR3 region: CASSQDLGRTGLYRYEQYF. The DNA of the CDR3 is TGCGCCAGCAGCCAAGATCTGGGCAGAACGGGGTTATACCGCTACGAGCAGTACTTC.